Listed below are T cell receptor beta chains from one sample, sequenced in a study of blood T cell repertoires in COVID-19. Sequencing was performed with immunoSEQ multiplex PCR; in TCRdb, only in-frame clones are kept and a portion is missing. The sample has roughly 100,000 clones; 85% to 90% are singletons. The sequenced sample consisted of peripheral blood. Source of these receptors: a man aged 45-60 years with active or convalescent COVID-19. The CDR3 runs from the conserved cysteine through the conserved F or W. The D gene is left open where the match is weak. Rows give clone size only sometimes, using once, few, many, or a class for an expanded clone.

v_gene: TRBV4-1
d_gene: TRBD1
j_gene: TRBJ1-1
abundance: .
CDR3aa: CASSQSGQGVYTEAFF
CDR3nt: TGCGCCAGCAGCCAATCTGGACAGGGTGTTTACACTGAAGCTTTCTTT

v_gene: TRBV6-2/TRBV6-3
d_gene: TRBD2
j_gene: TRBJ2-1
abundance: .
CDR3aa: CASSPQRGGLGEQFF
CDR3nt: TGTGCCAGCAGTCCCCAGCGGGGGGGCCTAGGGGAGCAGTTCTTC

v_gene: TRBV27
d_gene: .
j_gene: TRBJ2-7
abundance: .
CDR3aa: CASSSPAREQYF
CDR3nt: TGTGCCAGCAGTTCTCCCGCGAGGGAGCAGTACTTC

v_gene: TRBV6-5
d_gene: .
j_gene: TRBJ2-2
abundance: few
CDR3aa: CASSYSIRADGELFF
CDR3nt: TGTGCCAGCAGTTACTCGATCAGGGCTGACGGGGAGCTGTTTTTT

v_gene: TRBV4-1
d_gene: TRBD1
j_gene: TRBJ1-1
abundance: .
CDR3aa: CASSPDRGGGTEAFF
CDR3nt: TGCGCCAGCAGCCCGGACAGGGGAGGTGGGACTGAAGCTTTCTTT

v_gene: TRBV28
d_gene: TRBD1
j_gene: TRBJ1-2
abundance: .
CDR3aa: CASLRQGGGYGYTF
CDR3nt: TGTGCCAGTTTACGACAGGGGGGAGGCTATGGCTACACCTTC

v_gene: TRBV9
d_gene: TRBD1
j_gene: TRBJ1-1
abundance: .
CDR3aa: CASSAQWAVGQGAEAFF
CDR3nt: TGTGCCAGCAGCGCCCAATGGGCGGTAGGACAGGGGGCTGAAGCTTTCTTT

v_gene: TRBV12-3/TRBV12-4
d_gene: .
j_gene: TRBJ2-7
abundance: .
CDR3aa: CASSVTGVAEQYF
CDR3nt: TGTGCCAGCAGTGTTACAGGAGTCGCCGAGCAGTACTTC

v_gene: TRBV19
d_gene: .
j_gene: TRBJ1-3
abundance: .
CDR3aa: CASSITFSGNTIYF
CDR3nt: TGTGCCAGTAGTATAACATTCTCTGGAAACACCATATATTTT

v_gene: TRBV4-1
d_gene: .
j_gene: TRBJ2-4
abundance: .
CDR3aa: CASSQDEGVLAKNIQYF
CDR3nt: TGCGCCAGCAGCCAAGATGAGGGAGTTCTAGCCAAAAACATTCAGTACTTC

v_gene: TRBV7-2
d_gene: TRBD1
j_gene: TRBJ2-1
abundance: .
CDR3aa: CASSLGQTEQFF
CDR3nt: TGTGCCAGCAGCTTGGGACAGACTGAGCAGTTCTTC

v_gene: TRBV12-3/TRBV12-4
d_gene: .
j_gene: TRBJ1-2
abundance: once
CDR3aa: CASSFQVNYGYTF
CDR3nt: TGTGCCAGCAGTTTTCAGGTTAACTATGGCTACACCTTC

v_gene: TRBV3-1/TRBV3-2
d_gene: TRBD1
j_gene: TRBJ2-5
abundance: .
CDR3aa: CASSPRDRGFAGDF
CDR3nt: TGTGCCAGCAGCCCCCGGGACAGGGGTTTCGCGGGGGACTTC

v_gene: TRBV18
d_gene: .
j_gene: TRBJ2-2
abundance: .
CDR3aa: CASSTRTVDTGELFF
CDR3nt: TGTGCCAGCTCAACCCGGACAGTGGACACCGGGGAGCTGTTTTTT

v_gene: TRBV5-5
d_gene: .
j_gene: TRBJ2-7
abundance: .
CDR3aa: CASSFDPTSTVYEQYF
CDR3nt: TGTGCCAGCAGCTTTGACCCGACAAGCACCGTCTACGAGCAGTACTTC

v_gene: TRBV10-1
d_gene: .
j_gene: TRBJ2-7
abundance: .
CDR3aa: CASSDPDTREQYF
CDR3nt: TGCGCCAGCAGTGACCCTGACACTCGGGAGCAGTACTTC

v_gene: TRBV6-1
d_gene: .
j_gene: TRBJ1-6
abundance: .
CDR3aa: CASSDLGYNSPLHF
CDR3nt: TGTGCCAGCAGTGATCTCGGCTATAATTCACCCCTCCACTTT

v_gene: TRBV6-5
d_gene: TRBD1
j_gene: TRBJ1-1
abundance: .
CDR3aa: CASSYGDRNTEAFF
CDR3nt: TGTGCCAGCAGTTACGGGGACAGGAACACTGAAGCTTTCTTT

v_gene: TRBV9
d_gene: TRBD2
j_gene: TRBJ2-2
abundance: .
CDR3aa: CASSVVAGGTGELFF
CDR3nt: TGTGCCAGCAGCGTAGTTGCGGGGGGCACCGGGGAGCTGTTTTTT

v_gene: TRBV5-6
d_gene: TRBD1
j_gene: TRBJ2-7
abundance: .
CDR3aa: CASSGGQGASYEQYF
CDR3nt: TGTGCCAGCAGCGGGGGACAGGGGGCGTCCTACGAGCAGTACTTC

v_gene: TRBV6-2/TRBV6-3
d_gene: .
j_gene: TRBJ2-2
abundance: .
CDR3aa: CASSARGAVTGELFF
CDR3nt: TGTGCCAGCAGTGCCCGGGGGGCGGTCACCGGGGAGCTGTTTTTT

v_gene: TRBV6-2/TRBV6-3
d_gene: TRBD2
j_gene: TRBJ2-1
abundance: .
CDR3aa: CASSPSPSGGAHEQFF
CDR3nt: TGTGCCAGCAGCCCTTCCCCTAGCGGGGGGGCCCATGAGCAGTTCTTC

v_gene: TRBV3-1/TRBV3-2
d_gene: TRBD2
j_gene: TRBJ2-2
abundance: .
CDR3aa: CASSQGREGLNTGELFF
CDR3nt: TGTGCCAGCAGCCAAGGAAGGGAGGGGCTTAACACCGGGGAGCTGTTTTTT

v_gene: TRBV19
d_gene: TRBD2
j_gene: TRBJ2-1
abundance: many
CDR3aa: CASSILAGENEQFF
CDR3nt: TGTGCCAGTAGCATACTAGCGGGGGAGAATGAGCAGTTCTTC

v_gene: TRBV25-1
d_gene: .
j_gene: TRBJ1-6
abundance: .
CDR3aa: CASSGTSVRGSPLHF
CDR3nt: TGTGCCAGCAGTGGGACGTCGGTTCGGGGTTCACCCCTCCACTTT

v_gene: TRBV28
d_gene: .
j_gene: TRBJ2-6
abundance: once
CDR3aa: CASSIPQGVGANVLTF
CDR3nt: TGTGCCAGCAGTATACCACAGGGAGTTGGGGCCAACGTCCTGACTTTC

v_gene: TRBV11-2
d_gene: .
j_gene: TRBJ2-7
abundance: .
CDR3aa: CASSLSGAREQYF
CDR3nt: TGTGCCAGCAGCTTATCAGGGGCGCGGGAGCAGTACTTC

v_gene: TRBV18
d_gene: .
j_gene: TRBJ1-5
abundance: .
CDR3aa: CASSPTGGGNQPQHF
CDR3nt: TGTGCCAGCTCACCAACGGGAGGTGGCAATCAGCCCCAGCATTTT

v_gene: TRBV5-1
d_gene: TRBD1
j_gene: TRBJ2-7
abundance: few
CDR3aa: CASSPGGTGVSYEQYF
CDR3nt: TGCGCCAGCAGCCCAGGCGGGACAGGGGTCTCGTACGAGCAGTACTTC